This is a list of T cell receptor beta chains from one sample in a study of blood T cell repertoires in COVID-19. The protocol was immunoSEQ multiplex PCR, while the TCRdb copy is restricted to in-frame clones and leaves out a portion. Of fewer than 250,000 clones listed, about 87% are singletons. The specimen was peripheral blood. These receptor sequences come from a man between 65 and 85 years old with acute or convalescent COVID-19. Both conserved end residues are part of each CDR3. The order of the fields is clone size, J gene, V gene, D gene, CDR3 DNA, CDR3 protein. D genes are given only for firm matches. A clone size is listed for some rows: how often the clone was seen (once, few, many), or a class if it is expanded.

abundance: few
j_gene: TRBJ2-3
v_gene: TRBV3-1/TRBV3-2
d_gene: TRBD1
CDR3nt: TGTGCCAGCAGCCAAGATCGGGGGACAGGGGATAGGCAGTATTTT
CDR3aa: CASSQDRGTGDRQYF

abundance: -
j_gene: TRBJ1-6
v_gene: TRBV6-6
d_gene: TRBD1
CDR3nt: TGTGCCAGCACCAGGACAGGGGGGGATTCACCCCTCCACTTT
CDR3aa: CASTRTGGDSPLHF

abundance: -
j_gene: TRBJ1-2
v_gene: TRBV2
d_gene: TRBD1
CDR3nt: TGTGCCAGCAGTCTCGGACAGGGGGTAGGCTACACCTTC
CDR3aa: CASSLGQGVGYTF

abundance: -
j_gene: TRBJ2-2
v_gene: TRBV15
d_gene: -
CDR3nt: TGTGCCACCAGCAGTGCCCGGGGTCGGGACACCGGGGAGCTGTTTTTT
CDR3aa: CATSSARGRDTGELFF

abundance: -
j_gene: TRBJ1-4
v_gene: TRBV6-5
d_gene: -
CDR3nt: TGTGCCAGCACGAGCAGGGCTTCTAATGAAAAACTGTTTTTT
CDR3aa: CASTSRASNEKLFF

abundance: -
j_gene: TRBJ2-2
v_gene: TRBV18
d_gene: TRBD1
CDR3nt: TGTGCCAGCTCACTGGGACAGCTCACCGGGGAGCTGTTTTTT
CDR3aa: CASSLGQLTGELFF

abundance: once
j_gene: TRBJ2-7
v_gene: TRBV7-2
d_gene: -
CDR3nt: TGTGCCAGCAGCTTAGCGCGTGAGAACGAGCAGTACTTC
CDR3aa: CASSLARENEQYF

abundance: -
j_gene: TRBJ2-2
v_gene: TRBV3-1/TRBV3-2
d_gene: TRBD2
CDR3nt: TGTGCCAGCAGCCAAAGAGGGACTAGCTCCGGGGAGCTGTTTTTT
CDR3aa: CASSQRGTSSGELFF

abundance: -
j_gene: TRBJ1-6
v_gene: TRBV2
d_gene: TRBD1
CDR3nt: TGTGCCAGCACCGAGGACAGGGGTAATTCACCCCTCCACTTT
CDR3aa: CASTEDRGNSPLHF

abundance: -
j_gene: TRBJ1-1
v_gene: TRBV5-1
d_gene: TRBD1
CDR3nt: TGCGCCAGCAGCCGGGGACAGGGCAAGGATAGTGAAGCTTTCTTT
CDR3aa: CASSRGQGKDSEAFF